The text below deals with one TCR beta chain. Its antigen is not identified. This record comes from a study of T cell responses to AZD1222 COVID-19 vaccine. Whole-study results and caveats: No day 14 peak samples; only post-peak repertoires were characterized.

Sequenced by immunoSEQ multiplex PCR; TCRdb stores in-frame clones only, minus some. In the table there are tens of thousands of clones, 89% of which are singletons. This clonotype originated in an adult who received the AZD1222 COVID-19 vaccine. The sample was peripheral blood, taken 28 days after the second AZD1222 dose.

CDR3 DNA sequence: TGTGCCAGCAGCTTACTTAGCGGGAGTAACCACGAGCAGTACTTC. Translated, it gives CASSLLSGSNHEQYF. The chain recombines TRBV11-3 with TRBJ2-7, with 9 bases lining up with TRBD2. Unmatched junction bases numbered 7, after V lost 2 bases and J lost 5 bases. CDR1 and CDR2 (germline): SGHNT, YENEEA. The length of the CDR3 is 15 residues.